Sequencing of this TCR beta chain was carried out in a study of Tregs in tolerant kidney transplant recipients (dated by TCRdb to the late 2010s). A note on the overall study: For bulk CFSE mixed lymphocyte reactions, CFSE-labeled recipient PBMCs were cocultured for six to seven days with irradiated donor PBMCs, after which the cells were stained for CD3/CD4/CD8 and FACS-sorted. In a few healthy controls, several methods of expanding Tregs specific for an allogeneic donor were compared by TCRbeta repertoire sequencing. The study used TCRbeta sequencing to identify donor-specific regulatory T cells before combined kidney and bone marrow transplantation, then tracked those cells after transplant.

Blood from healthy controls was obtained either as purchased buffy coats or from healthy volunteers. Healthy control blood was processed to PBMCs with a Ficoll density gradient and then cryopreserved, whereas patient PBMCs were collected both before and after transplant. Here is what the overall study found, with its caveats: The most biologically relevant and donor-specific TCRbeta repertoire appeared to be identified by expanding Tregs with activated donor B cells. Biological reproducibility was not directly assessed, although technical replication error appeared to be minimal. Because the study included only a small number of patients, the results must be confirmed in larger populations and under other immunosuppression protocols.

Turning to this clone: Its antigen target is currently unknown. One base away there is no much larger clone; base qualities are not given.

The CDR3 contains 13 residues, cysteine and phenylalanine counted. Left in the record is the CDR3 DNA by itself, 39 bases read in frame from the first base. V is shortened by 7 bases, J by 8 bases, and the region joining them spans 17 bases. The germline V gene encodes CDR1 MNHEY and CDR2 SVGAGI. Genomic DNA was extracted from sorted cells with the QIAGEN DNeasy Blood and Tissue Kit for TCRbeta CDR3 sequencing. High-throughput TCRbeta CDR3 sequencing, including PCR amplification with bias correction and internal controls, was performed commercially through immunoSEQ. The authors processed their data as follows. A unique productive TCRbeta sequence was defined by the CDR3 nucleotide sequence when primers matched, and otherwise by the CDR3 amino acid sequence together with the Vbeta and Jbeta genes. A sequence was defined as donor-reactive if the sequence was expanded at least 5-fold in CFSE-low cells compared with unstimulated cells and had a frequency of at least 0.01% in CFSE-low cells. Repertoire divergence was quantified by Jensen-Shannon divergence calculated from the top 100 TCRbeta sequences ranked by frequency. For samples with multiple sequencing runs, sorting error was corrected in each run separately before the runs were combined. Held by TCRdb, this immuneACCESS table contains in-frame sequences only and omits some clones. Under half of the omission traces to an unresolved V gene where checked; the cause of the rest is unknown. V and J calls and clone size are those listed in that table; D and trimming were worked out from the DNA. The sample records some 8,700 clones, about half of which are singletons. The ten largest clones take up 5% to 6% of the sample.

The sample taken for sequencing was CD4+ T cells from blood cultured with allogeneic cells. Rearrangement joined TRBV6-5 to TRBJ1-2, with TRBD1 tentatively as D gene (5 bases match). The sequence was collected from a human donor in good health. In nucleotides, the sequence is TGTGCCAGCACCTCTGGTCGGGGACGCGGCTACACCTTC. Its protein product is CASTSGRGRGYTF.